This TCR beta chain stems from a study of early T cells in non-severe SARS-CoV-2 infection. Across the whole study: Sequencing of unsorted whole blood was done on bulk RNA, leaving chains unpaired. Study results and caveats: In VDJdb matching, anti-spike CD8 responses were favored while private and CD4 specificities went missing.

The germline V gene encodes CDR1 SEHNR and CDR2 FQNEAQ (reference sequence). The V and J ends lost 1 base and 4 bases respectively, with 10 bases between them. The CDR3 extends over 14 amino acids. With regard to this clonotype: Its cognate antigen is unknown.

Individual cDNA molecules were tagged with unique molecular identifiers. TCRdb re-called the 5' RACE reads with MiXCR, one entry per CDR3 protein. In the table there are tens of thousands of distinct CDR3 sequences, around 19% of which are singletons. This chain uses TRBV7-9 with TRBJ1-2; possible D gene TRBD1, 6 bases. The receptor was derived from an adult who was a healthcare worker with PCR-confirmed SARS-CoV-2 infection or an uninfected control (not recorded which). Sample: whole blood, taken at baseline. Here the CDR3 DNA reads TGTGCCAGCAGCTTAGGTCAGGGGATCTATGGCTACACCTTC. It translates to CASSLGQGIYGYTF.